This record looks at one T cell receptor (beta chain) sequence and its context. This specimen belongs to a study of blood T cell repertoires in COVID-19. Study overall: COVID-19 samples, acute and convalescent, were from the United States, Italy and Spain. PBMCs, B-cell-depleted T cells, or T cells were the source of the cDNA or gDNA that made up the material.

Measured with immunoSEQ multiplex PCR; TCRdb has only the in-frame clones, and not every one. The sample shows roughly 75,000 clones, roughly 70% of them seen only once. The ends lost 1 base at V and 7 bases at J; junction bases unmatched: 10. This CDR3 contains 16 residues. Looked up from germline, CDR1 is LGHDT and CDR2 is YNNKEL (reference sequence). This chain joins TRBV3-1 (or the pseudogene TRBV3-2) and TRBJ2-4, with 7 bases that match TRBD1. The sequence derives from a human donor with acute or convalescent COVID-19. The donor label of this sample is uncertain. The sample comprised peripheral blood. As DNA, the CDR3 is TGTGCCAGCAGCCAAGGGTGGCGAGGGGGCAAGAACATTCAGTACTTC. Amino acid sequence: CASSQGWRGGKNIQYF.